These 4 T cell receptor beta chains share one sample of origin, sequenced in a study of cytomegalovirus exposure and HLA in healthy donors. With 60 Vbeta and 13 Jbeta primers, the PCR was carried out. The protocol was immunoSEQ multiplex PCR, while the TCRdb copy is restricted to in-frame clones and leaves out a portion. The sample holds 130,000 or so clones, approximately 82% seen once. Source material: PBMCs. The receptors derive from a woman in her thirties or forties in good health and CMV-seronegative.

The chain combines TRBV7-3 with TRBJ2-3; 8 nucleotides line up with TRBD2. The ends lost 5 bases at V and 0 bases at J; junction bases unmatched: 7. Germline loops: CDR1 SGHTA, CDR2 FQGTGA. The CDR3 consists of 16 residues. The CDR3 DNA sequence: TGTGCCAGCAGCGCATCTAGCGGGCCTAGCACAGATACGCAGTATTTT. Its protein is CASSASSGPSTDTQYF.

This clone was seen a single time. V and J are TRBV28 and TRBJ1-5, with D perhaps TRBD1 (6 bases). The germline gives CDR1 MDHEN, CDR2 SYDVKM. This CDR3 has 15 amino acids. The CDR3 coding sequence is TGTGCAATCCCCGGGGGGCGCGAGGGCAATCAGCCCCAGCATTTT. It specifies CAIPGGREGNQPQHF.

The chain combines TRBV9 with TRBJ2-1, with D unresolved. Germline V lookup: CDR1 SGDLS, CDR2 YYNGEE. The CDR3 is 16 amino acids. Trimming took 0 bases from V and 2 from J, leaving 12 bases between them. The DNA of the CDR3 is TGTGCCAGCAGCGTAGGCAGTTTTATCGCCTACAATGAGCAGTTCTTC. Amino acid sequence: CASSVGSFIAYNEQFF.

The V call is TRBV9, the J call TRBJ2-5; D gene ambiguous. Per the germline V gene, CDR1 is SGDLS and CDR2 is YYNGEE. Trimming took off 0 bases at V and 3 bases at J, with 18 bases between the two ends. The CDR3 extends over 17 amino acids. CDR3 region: CASSVESNPLDKETQYF. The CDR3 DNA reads TGTGCCAGCAGCGTAGAGAGCAACCCCCTAGATAAAGAGACCCAGTACTTC. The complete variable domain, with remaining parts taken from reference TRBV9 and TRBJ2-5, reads DSGVTQTPKHLITATGQRVTLRCSPRSGDLSVYWYQQSLDQGLQFLIQYYNGEERAKGNILERFSAQQFPDLHSELNLSSLELGDSALYFCASSVESNPLDKETQYFGPGTRLLVL.